The clone carrying this T cell receptor beta chain was seen a handful of times. The data derive from a study of blood T cell repertoires in COVID-19. Clones were read by immunoSEQ multiplex PCR, and TCRdb kept only the in-frame ones, dropping some. There are just over 300,000 clones in the sample; 90% occur only once, and 3.5% to 5% lies in the top ten. Germline values: CDR1 SGHNT, CDR2 YENEEA. Deletions cut 3 bases from V and 6 bases from J, with 24 bases between. This CDR3 has 18 residues. The receptor was isolated from a woman aged 18-30 years with acute COVID-19. Sequenced material: PBMCs or T cells enriched from blood (not recorded which). The rearrangement joins TRBV11-3 to TRBJ1-5, with D perhaps TRBD1 (6 bases). CDR3 bases: TGTGCCAGCAGCTTTAGGACCAATTTGAAGGAACAGGGTCAGCCCCAGCATTTT. Translation gives CASSFRTNLKEQGQPQHF.